The clone carrying this T cell receptor (beta chain) was counted a few times. These data are taken from a study of blood T cell repertoires in COVID-19. At the level of the study: Samples came from the United States, Italy and Spain, spanning acute and convalescent COVID-19.

In the source study's methods: From reference gene primer amplification, estimates of nucleated cell counts were derived. Libraries were prepared by immunoSEQ multiplex PCR; TCRdb keeps only in-frame clonotypes and omits some of them. V and J calls and clone size follow that table, whereas D and trimming were derived from the DNA. The table records over 100,000 clones, over 60% of them present only once. CDR3 length equals 13 residues. Germline V gene data show CDR1 as SGHDT and CDR2 as YYEEEE. V lost 1 base and J lost 2, with 4 bases in between. Sequencing input: peripheral blood. The chain joins TRBV5-6 to TRBJ1-5, with D unclear. The receptor comes from a human donor in a cohort sampled during active or convalescent COVID-19. CDR3 loop: CASSLLGNQPQHF. CDR3 DNA: TGTGCCAGCAGCTTGCTTGGCAATCAGCCCCAGCATTTT. Using reference TRBV5-6 and TRBJ1-5 for the parts outside the CDR3, the full variable domain is DAGVTQSPTHLIKTRGQQVTLRCSPKSGHDTVSWYQQALGQGPQFIFQYYEEEERQRGNFPDRFSGHQFPNYSSELNVNALLLGDSALYLCASSLLGNQPQHFGDGTRLSIL.